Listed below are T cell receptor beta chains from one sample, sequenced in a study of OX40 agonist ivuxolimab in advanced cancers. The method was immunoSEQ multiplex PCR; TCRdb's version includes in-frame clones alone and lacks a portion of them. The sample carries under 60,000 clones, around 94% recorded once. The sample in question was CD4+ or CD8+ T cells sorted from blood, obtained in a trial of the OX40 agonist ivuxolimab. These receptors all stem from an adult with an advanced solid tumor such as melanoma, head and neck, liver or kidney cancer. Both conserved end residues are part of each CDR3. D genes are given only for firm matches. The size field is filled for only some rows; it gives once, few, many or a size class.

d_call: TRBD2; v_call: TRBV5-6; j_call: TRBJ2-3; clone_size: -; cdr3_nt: TGTGCCAGCAGCTCGACTAGCCCAGATACGCAGTATTTT; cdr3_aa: CASSSTSPDTQYF
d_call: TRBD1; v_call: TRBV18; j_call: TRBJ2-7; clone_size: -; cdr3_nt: TGTGCCAGCTCACCCAGGGACAGGGACTACGAGCAGTACTTC; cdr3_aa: CASSPRDRDYEQYF
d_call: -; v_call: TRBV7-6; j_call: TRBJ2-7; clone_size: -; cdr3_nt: TGTGCCAGCACCTCGAATCCAGGGGACTACGAGCAGTACTTC; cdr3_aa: CASTSNPGDYEQYF
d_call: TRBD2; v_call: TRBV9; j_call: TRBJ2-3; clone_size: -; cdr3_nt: TGTGCCAGCAGCCACGGACTAGCCGGCCCCGATACGCAGTATTTT; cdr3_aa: CASSHGLAGPDTQYF
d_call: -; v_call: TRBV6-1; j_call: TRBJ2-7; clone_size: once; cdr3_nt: TGTGCCAGCAGTGTGGGGGTTTTGAACTACGAGCAGTACTTC; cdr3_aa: CASSVGVLNYEQYF
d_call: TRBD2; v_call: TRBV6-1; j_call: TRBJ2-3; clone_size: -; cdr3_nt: TGTGCCAGCAGTGAACGGACTAGCGGGAGAGGGGATACGCAGTATTTT; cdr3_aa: CASSERTSGRGDTQYF
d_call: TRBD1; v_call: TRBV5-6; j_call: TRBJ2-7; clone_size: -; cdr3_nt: TGTGCCAGCAGCTTGGTCGGACAGGGGACCTACGAGCAGTACTTC; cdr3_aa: CASSLVGQGTYEQYF
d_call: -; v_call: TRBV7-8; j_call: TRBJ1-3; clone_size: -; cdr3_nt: TGTGCCAGCAGCTTAGCTGGAAACACCATATATTTT; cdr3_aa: CASSLAGNTIYF
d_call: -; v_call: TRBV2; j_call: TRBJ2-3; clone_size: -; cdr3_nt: TGTGCCAGCAGCCCCTGGAGCGGAAGCACAGATACGCAGTATTTT; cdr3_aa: CASSPWSGSTDTQYF
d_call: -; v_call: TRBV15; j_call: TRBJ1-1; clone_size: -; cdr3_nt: TGTGCCACCAGCAGAGACGGACAGATGAACACTGAAGCTTTCTTT; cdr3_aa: CATSRDGQMNTEAFF
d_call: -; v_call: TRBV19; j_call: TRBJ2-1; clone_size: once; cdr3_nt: TGTGCCAGTAGGGAGACTAACTCGGTAAATGAGCAGTTCTTC; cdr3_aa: CASRETNSVNEQFF
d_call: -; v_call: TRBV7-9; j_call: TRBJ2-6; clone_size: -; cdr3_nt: TGTGCCAGCAGCTCTCCTGGGGCCAACGTCCTGACTTTC; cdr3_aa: CASSSPGANVLTF
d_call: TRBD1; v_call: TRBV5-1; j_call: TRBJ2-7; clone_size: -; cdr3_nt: TGCGCCAGCAGCGATGATGACAGGGTCACCGAGCAGTACTTC; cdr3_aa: CASSDDDRVTEQYF
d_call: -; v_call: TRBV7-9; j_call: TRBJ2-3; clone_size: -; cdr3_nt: TGTGCCAGCAGCTCCGCTGCTCTCGTCGGCACAGATACGCAGTATTTT; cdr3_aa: CASSSAALVGTDTQYF
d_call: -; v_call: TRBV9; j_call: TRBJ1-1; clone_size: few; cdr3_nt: TGTGCCAGCAGCGCTGATACAGGGAGAACTGAAGCTTTCTTT; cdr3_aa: CASSADTGRTEAFF
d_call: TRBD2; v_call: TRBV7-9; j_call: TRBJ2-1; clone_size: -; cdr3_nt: TGTGCCAGCAGCTTACCGGGACTAAACAATGAGCAGTTCTTC; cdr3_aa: CASSLPGLNNEQFF
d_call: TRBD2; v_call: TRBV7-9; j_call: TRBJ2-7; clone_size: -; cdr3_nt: TGTGCCAGCAGCTCCATCGGACTAGCGGGAGGGAAAGGACTCGGGGAGCAGTACTTC; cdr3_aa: CASSSIGLAGGKGLGEQYF
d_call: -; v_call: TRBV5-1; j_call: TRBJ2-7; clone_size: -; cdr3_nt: TGCGCCAGCAGCTTGTGGGGGGGACAGGCAGAGCAGTACTTC; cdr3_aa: CASSLWGGQAEQYF